The next 4 T cell receptor beta chains were all read from a single sample in a study of OX40 agonist ivuxolimab in advanced cancers. Here immunoSEQ multiplex PCR was the method, and the copy in TCRdb shows in-frame clones only, minus some. The repertoire holds about 20,000 clones, with about four fifths as singletons. The sequencing here drew on CD4+ or CD8+ T cells sorted from blood, taken in a trial of the OX40 agonist ivuxolimab. These receptors came from an adult with an advanced solid tumor such as melanoma, head and neck, liver or kidney cancer.

The chain uses TRBV19 and TRBJ1-1; D gene unclear. This CDR3 spans 15 amino acids. Germline-derived CDR1 and CDR2 are LNHDA and SQIVND (reference sequence). The V end lost 4 bases, the J end lost 7 bases, and 19 bases lay between the germline ends. The CDR3 bases are TGTGCCAGTAGTAAAGATTGGCAGGAAGGGTTTGAAGCTTTCTTT. The encoded protein is CASSKDWQEGFEAFF.

The rearrangement links TRBV6-6 to TRBJ2-2; TRBD1 agrees at 10 bases. This CDR3 is 16 amino acids long. Germline CDR1 and CDR2: MNHNY and SVGAGI (reference sequence). With V trimmed by 2 bases and J by 0 bases, 0 bases remained unmatched. CDR3 nucleotide sequence: TGTGCCAGCAGTTACGGACAGGGGGCGAACACCGGGGAGCTGTTTTTT. Protein product: CASSYGQGANTGELFF.

V and J are TRBV9 and TRBJ1-6; tentative D call: TRBD1 (5 bases). V shed 3 bases and J shed 9 bases, with 16 bases lying between them. CDR3 size: 15 residues. CDR1 is SGDLS and CDR2 is YYNGEE in the germline V gene. The CDR3 DNA reads as TGTGCCAGCAGCGGCCAAGGGGATGGTAGTTCACCCCTCCACTTT. It encodes CASSGQGDGSSPLHF.

CDR3 nucleotides: TGTGCCAGCTCACCACGACAGGGAATGAACACTGAAGCTTTCTTT. Its translation: CASSPRQGMNTEAFF. The rearrangement links TRBV18 to TRBJ1-1; 7 bases are shared with TRBD1. The CDR3 has 15 amino acids. Trimming removed 1 base from V and 0 bases from J; junction bases left unmatched: 2. The germline gives CDR1 KGHSH, CDR2 LQKENI.